This T cell receptor beta chain originates from a study of blood T cell repertoires in COVID-19. As for the study in general: Sources were T cells, B-cell-depleted T cells, or PBMCs; the material itself was cDNA or gDNA.

V was pared by 4 bases and J by 5 bases, with 17 bases of the junction left unmatched. Germline lookup yields CDR1 SNHLY and CDR2 FYNNEI. The CDR3 has 18 amino acids. Methods used by the authors: It was from reference gene primer amplification that nucleated cell counts were estimated. Clones were sequenced by immunoSEQ multiplex PCR, and TCRdb holds only the in-frame ones, with some missing. The V and J calls and the clone size are those of that table, but D and trimming were determined from the DNA. Among over 200,000 clones listed, 80% to 90% were seen once. Sequencing input: peripheral blood. V usage is TRBV2 and J usage is TRBJ1-1; 9 nucleotides match TRBD1. This TCR came from a man aged 18-30 years with active or convalescent COVID-19. CDR3 residues: CASSVTGGPRGGITEAFF. CDR3 nucleotides: TGTGCCAGCAGTGTGACAGGGGGGCCGCGGGGAGGCATAACTGAAGCTTTCTTT.